This TCR beta chain was documented in a study of T cell clusters in autoimmune cytopenias (dated by TCRdb to about 2019). About the study as a whole: A mean age of approximately 50 years and a median age of 59 years were recorded for the healthy donor controls, of whom about 50% of the roughly 45 were female. The median TRB sequencing depth was 50,000 to 60,000 reads per sample, and the median number of distinct TRB clonotypes was around 2,500 per sample. Peripheral blood TRB and IGH repertoires were sequenced in autoimmune cytopenia patients at active disease and during treatment follow-up, alongside healthy, CLL and autoimmune hepatitis controls. The goal of the study was to determine whether autoimmune cytopenia patients have a disease-specific immune repertoire signature that could serve as a blood-based biomarker. For primary cytopenia, the controls were approximately 24 age-matched healthy donors, and for secondary cytopenia, the controls were approximately 14 age-matched CLL patients. Repertoires from autoimmune hepatitis patients were compared with those of about two dozen healthy donors matched for age and sex. Study-wide findings and limitations: The GLIPH analysis suggested a lack of physiological T cell clusters in primary autoimmune cytopenia patients, since some 46 clusters were exclusive to healthy donors whereas about 17 were exclusive to patients. Compared with active autoimmune hepatitis patients, healthy donors had almost three times as many exclusive TRB clusters, a finding consistent with an autoimmunity-wide signature. The cluster-lack signature was not seen for secondary cytopenia versus CLL, apparently masked by the dominant lymphoma-associated repertoire. The T cell clusters were only ever defined in silico, so experimental validation of their functional role was still needed. TRB repertoire shifts, with less even repertoires in secondary cytopenia and CLL, mostly reflected lymphoma bias rather than autoimmunity.

TRB rearrangements were amplified by multiplex PCR following a touch-down protocol, with the TRB-A and TRB-B primer pools mixed in one tube. Illumina adapters and sample indices were added to the amplicons through two consecutive PCR reactions using Phusion HS II polymerase. Amplicons were gel-purified with the NucleoSpin Gel and PCR Clean-up kit, then quantified by Qubit and quality-checked on an Agilent 2100 Bioanalyzer. Sequencing of the libraries was done on an Illumina MiSeq with 600-cycle, single-indexed, paired-end runs. The authors processed their data as follows. MiXCR version 2.1.12, together with the default MiXCR reference library, was used to align and assemble the TRB reads. A clone was defined by each unique CDR3 nucleotide sequence, and analysis was restricted to productive sequences with at least two reads. Alpha-parameterized diversity profiles (alpha 0 to 5), including the Shannon (alpha 1) and Simpson (alpha 2) indices, were computed with an R script to assess repertoire diversity. Combinatorial TRB VJ usage was computed with the tcR package and compared between cohorts by principal component analysis with ade4. TCRbeta CDR3s were clustered with GLIPH on cohort pairs matched by age and read depth, and cluster frequencies were compared by Wilcoxon test. Following reprocessing of the reads by TCRdb, the data hold one row per CDR3 protein sequence and no DNA is available. TCRdb's processing, not the study's, gives the V and J calls here. The table held for this sample gives approximately 12,000 distinct CDR3 sequences. Around 3.4% of the sample is in the top ten clones.

Going by frequency, this clonotype is medium-sized (0.01 to 0.1%); no count is logged. The specificity of this receptor is unknown. The CDR3 covers 12 residues, taking in both the cysteine and the phenylalanine. The DNA is unrecorded. CDR1 and CDR2 are drawn from the germline V gene (reference sequence): GTSNPN, SVGIG. Per sample, about 250 ng of peripheral blood genomic DNA, tens of thousands of genome equivalents, was used for TRB amplification. These data were likewise used in another study, on T cell repertoires in aging, cancer and after chemotherapy. According to the second study: Donors spanned six age groups from 30 or younger to 70 or older, with at least three individuals per group. Healthy donor control TCR repertoires were recorded over several months to years and showed clear clonal overlap across re-sampling. Roughly 8.8 million TCR reads were contained in the full dataset. Compared with age-matched healthy donors, untreated patients with hematological or solid cancers had significantly lower TCR diversity and higher clonality in blood. In healthy donors, the drop in TCR diversity with age came mainly from a loss of richness, whereas in cancer patients a loss of evenness also played a part. In both cancer cohorts, the median generation probability rose over the chemotherapy interval, which suggests that the repertoire was reconstituted through rebound thymic output. The authors noted that the repertoire data do not allow conclusions about immunological memory after chemotherapy. To look at immunoaging and at how T cells reconstitute after chemotherapy, the study profiled TCR beta repertoires in peripheral blood from both healthy donors and cancer patients. Alongside fewer than 100 healthy donors serving as a reference group, the cohort included over 200 cancer patients, of whom roughly 91 had hematological cancers and some 130 had solid cancers. MiXCR versions 2.12 and 3.0.5 were used to process TRB sequences. Shannon diversity, evenness, clonality (one minus evenness), and alpha-parameterized diversity profiles from alpha 0 to 5 were included as repertoire metrics. The IGoR algorithm was used to calculate generation probabilities of clones in the paired pre- and post-chemotherapy samples.

The source is a human donor in good health. The sequencing input was peripheral blood. The chain joins TRBV30 to TRBJ2-2; TCRdb picks TRBD1, but there is no DNA to check that call. The CDR3 protein: CAWGQFTGELFF.